These 26 T cell receptor beta chains originate from one sample sequenced in a study of metastatic and nonmetastatic thyroid tumors. No patient received treatment before thyroid surgery. With MiXCR, TCRdb reprocessed the PCR reads. Seen here are 15,000 to 20,000 clones, under 40% observed once, and the top ten hold about 13%. Sample: tumor tissue. The receptors originated from a male donor with papillary thyroid cancer or a benign thyroid nodule (not recorded which). Some clones in this sample may be carry-over from other donors' samples.

This clone has at least ten counts. A read error may produce the germline difference seen at one junction end. The rearrangement uses TRBV3-1 and TRBJ2-5, with 9 bases that match TRBD2. Germline V gene lookup returns CDR1 LGHDT and CDR2 YNNKEL (reference sequence). There are 18 residues in the CDR3. For the CDR3, the DNA is TGTGCCAGCAGCCAAGTATCGAGCGGGAGGACGGTGGGGGGGACCCGGTACTTC. The encoded protein is CASSQVSSGRTVGGTRYF.

This clone has a count of ten or more. The chain combines TRBV28 with TRBJ1-4, with D tentatively TRBD1 (6 bases). Germline CDR1 and CDR2: MDHEN and SYDVKM. This CDR3 is built from 17 residues. V lost 5 bases and J 6 bases, leaving 22 bases between the germline ends. The CDR3 DNA reads TGTGCCAGCAGTCCTATAAACTCAGGGGCGAAGGATGAAAAACTGTTTTTT. The encoded protein is CASSPINSGAKDEKLFF.

The rearrangement links TRBV29-1 to TRBJ1-2; a weak D match, TRBD1 (6 bases). The CDR3 sequence is 13 residues long. The V gene lost 0 bases and the J gene lost 2 bases, with 7 bases spanning the gap. Germline lookup yields CDR1 SQVTM and CDR2 ANQGSEA. CDR3 sequence reads: CSVEEQGNYGYTF. Written as DNA, the CDR3 is TGCAGCGTTGAAGAGCAGGGGAACTATGGCTACACCTTC.

In this sample, this clone is large. The V and J genes are TRBV19 and TRBJ1-1; D not resolved. This CDR3 is 15 amino acids long. The V gene's germline CDR1 is LNHDA and CDR2 SQIVND (reference sequence). V was clipped by 3 bases and J by 4 bases, with 15 bases between them. CDR3 bases: TGTGCCAGTAGTATCTCCGGCATTTTAGTCACTGAAGCTTTCTTT. This encodes CASSISGILVTEAFF.

This clone was detected only a few times. The chain employs TRBV11-2 and TRBJ2-3, with TRBD2 identical over 7 bases. The germline CDR1 and CDR2 sequences are SGHAT and FQNNGV. The trim removed 6 bases at V and 2 bases at J, leaving 5 bases unmatched. This CDR3 is 14 amino acids long. In nucleotides, the CDR3 is TGTGCCAGCAGGACCGGGACTAACACAGATACGCAGTATTTT. Its protein is CASRTGTNTDTQYF.

The chain recombines TRBV5-1 with TRBJ2-3; the D gene is possibly TRBD2 (5 bases). The CDR3 has 16 residues. Deletions cut 0 bases from V and 4 bases from J, with 15 bases between. Germline V CDR1 and CDR2: SGHRS, YFSETQ. DNA of the CDR3: TGCGCCAGCAGCTTGGAGCAGGCGGCGCGGGCAGATACGCAGTATTTT. Amino acids: CASSLEQAARADTQYF.

The rearrangement links TRBV20-1 to TRBJ1-2; D is uncertain. Germline loops: CDR1 DFQATT, CDR2 SNEGSKA (reference sequence). The ends were cut back, 4 bases at V and 2 bases at J, with 11 bases in the middle. The CDR3 sequence is 13 residues long. The CDR3 DNA sequence: TGCAGTGCTATACTGACCGAGAACTATGGCTACACCTTC. Translated, it gives CSAILTENYGYTF.

This clone appeared many times. V usage is TRBV6-1 and J usage is TRBJ1-2, with 9 bases aligning to TRBD1. Germline V gene sequence: CDR1 MNHNS, CDR2 SASEGT. The V segment lost 1 base and the J segment 4 bases; nucleotides outside the gene matches: 4. This CDR3 comprises 15 residues. The CDR3 DNA sequence: TGTGCCAGCAGTGAAGGACAGGGGGGGCTCTATGGCTACACCTTC. This translates into CASSEGQGGLYGYTF.

The rearrangement uses TRBV7-2 and TRBJ2-2; D is unresolved. The CDR3 has 14 residues. Per the germline V gene, CDR1 is SGHTA and CDR2 is FQGNSA. Trimming shortened V by 4 bases and J by 5 bases, and 11 bases separated the two germline ends. CDR3 loop: CASSSRVGTGELFF. In DNA form, the CDR3 reads TGTGCCAGCAGCTCAAGGGTCGGGACCGGGGAGCTGTTTTTT.

In its sample, this clone was seen many times. The chain combines TRBV6-1 with TRBJ2-1; 10 nucleotides match TRBD2. The CDR3 length is 15 residues. Losses at the gene ends were 4 bases for V and 4 bases for J; bases not matched to a gene: 4. The germline gives CDR1 MNHNS, CDR2 SASEGT. The CDR3: CASSAPSGGYNEQFF. Written as DNA, the CDR3 is TGTGCCAGCAGTGCCCCTAGCGGGGGATACAATGAGCAGTTCTTC.

This sequence joins TRBV7-9 and TRBJ1-4; a weak D match, TRBD1 (5 bases). Trimming pared 5 bases from V and 8 bases from J, leaving 21 bases between. The length of the CDR3 is 16 residues. Germline CDR1 reads SEHNR; CDR2 reads FQNEAQ (reference sequence). The CDR3 DNA is TGTGCCAGCAGCCAAGGGACCGACCTACTCGGCGAAAAACTGTTTTTT. As protein: CASSQGTDLLGEKLFF.

This clone is classed as medium-sized. Other DNA variants within this sample encode the same CDR3. The chain employs TRBV2 and TRBJ2-7; D remains unclear. Deletions cut 5 bases from V and 5 bases from J, with 7 bases between. The CDR3 length is 11 residues. Germline CDR1 reads SNHLY; CDR2 reads FYNNEI. CDR3: CASSQSDEQYF. The CDR3 DNA is TGTGCCAGCAGTCAAAGCGACGAGCAGTACTTC.

This clone was picked up many times. Additional DNA sequences in this sample encode the identical CDR3. The chain couples TRBV6-1 to TRBJ2-3, with 11 bases that match TRBD2. Germline lookup yields CDR1 MNHNS and CDR2 SASEGT. This CDR3 contains 15 residues. V shed 5 bases and J 6 bases; nucleotides not matched to a gene: 7. CDR3 bases: TGTGCCAGCAGTTATAGCGGGGGGGCCACGGATACGCAGTATTTT. This gives the protein CASSYSGGATDTQYF.

J is TRBJ2-1 and V is TRBV28; D remains ambiguous. V lost 8 bases and J 5 bases, leaving 16 bases between the germline ends. This CDR3 has 14 amino acids. Germline V gene data show CDR1 as MDHEN and CDR2 as SYDVKM. CDR3 nucleotide sequence: TGTGCCAGCCAAAGCCTCCCACGGAACAATGAGCAGTTCTTC. Amino acid sequence: CASQSLPRNNEQFF.

This clone was seen a few times. The rearrangement links TRBV28 to TRBJ1-1, with TRBD1 matching 7 bases. The CDR3 runs 14 residues. Germline V gene data show CDR1 as MDHEN and CDR2 as SYDVKM. The J segment lost 6 bases and the V segment lost 5 bases, leaving 9 bases of the junction unmatched. The CDR3 sequence: CASSPRQGEAEAFF. DNA of the CDR3: TGTGCCAGCAGTCCTAGGCAGGGGGAGGCTGAAGCTTTCTTT.

This clone showed up many times. A much larger clone lies a single base off, so this may be a read error. This CDR3 is CAGSLASGVGNTIYF. The CDR3 DNA reads as TGTGCCGGCAGCTTAGCAAGCGGGGTCGGAAACACCATATATTTT. The V call is TRBV7-9, the J call TRBJ1-3; D is unclear. The CDR3 sequence is 15 residues long. CDR1 is SEHNR, CDR2 FQNEAQ, per germline (reference sequence).

The chain employs TRBV15 and TRBJ1-2; D uncertain. This CDR3 contains 13 residues. V was cut by 1 base and J by 1 base, with 4 bases left in between. Germline CDR1 is LNHNV and CDR2 is YYDKDF (reference sequence). The CDR3 reads CATSRGDNYGYTF. The CDR3 bases are TGTGCCACCAGCAGAGGGGATAACTATGGCTACACCTTC.

For this clone: At one boundary the junction diverges from the germline segment, which might be a read error. The chain joins TRBV24-1 to TRBJ1-2, with D perhaps TRBD1 (5 bases). CDR1 and CDR2 from the germline V gene are KGHDR and SFDVKD. The CDR3 sequence is 17 residues long. CDR3 bases: TGTCCCACCAAGCGAGGATTGCAGGCAGGGCAGCTCTATGGCTACACCTTC. It is translated as CPTKRGLQAGQLYGYTF.

This clone came up many times. The genes are TRBV18 and TRBJ1-1; D uncertain. Germline CDR1 reads KGHSH; CDR2 reads LQKENI. The V gene lost 1 base and the J gene lost 1 base, with 7 bases spanning the gap. The CDR3 is 14 residues long. The chain's CDR3 is CASSPLPQNTEAFF. The CDR3 coding sequence is TGTGCCAGCTCACCACTTCCTCAGAACACTGAAGCTTTCTTT.

To note about this clone: The junction departs from germline at one end; a sequencing error may be responsible. Other DNA sequences from this sample encode an identical CDR3 as well. This rearrangement joins TRBV28 to TRBJ1-5; 8 bases agree with TRBD1. Germline values: CDR1 MDHEN, CDR2 SYDVKM. CDR3 length: 14 residues. Here the CDR3 reads CASSWTGNYQPQHF. The DNA for the CDR3 is TGTGCGAGCAGCTGGACAGGGAACTATCAGCCCCAGCATTTT.

The genes are TRBV20-1 and TRBJ2-7; maybe TRBD1 (6 bases). The CDR3 covers 12 residues. Germline V gives CDR1 DFQATT, CDR2 SNEGSKA (reference sequence). The V end lost 5 bases, the J end lost 2 bases, and 10 bases lay between the germline ends. CDR3 DNA sequence: TGCAGTGCTCAGGACAGTGCCTACGAGCAGTACTTC. Encoded protein: CSAQDSAYEQYF.

This clone has at least ten counts. The rearrangement links TRBV14 to TRBJ2-1; possible D gene TRBD2, 5 bases. Trimming took off 0 bases at V and 4 bases at J, with 10 bases between the two ends. The germline V gene has CDR1 SGHDN and CDR2 FVKESK. This CDR3 comprises 15 residues. CDR3 residues: CASSQDKGVYNEQFF. The DNA for the CDR3 is TGTGCCAGCAGCCAAGATAAGGGAGTATACAATGAGCAGTTCTTC. Full variable domain (remainder filled in from reference TRBV14 and TRBJ2-1): EAGVTQFPSHSVIEKGQTVTLRCDPISGHDNLYWYRRVMGKEIKFLLHFVKESKQDESGMPNNRFLAERTGGTYSTLKVQPAELEDSGVYFCASSQDKGVYNEQFFGPGTRLTVL.

This rearrangement joins TRBV20-1 to TRBJ2-1, with no clear D. Germline CDR1 reads DFQATT; CDR2 reads SNEGSKA (reference sequence). This CDR3 has 12 residues. Trimming took off 0 bases at V and 10 bases at J, with 10 bases between the two ends. CDR3 loop: CSARERAREQFF. DNA for the CDR3: TGCAGTGCTAGAGAGAGAGCAAGGGAGCAGTTCTTC.

The chain couples TRBV20-1 to TRBJ2-1; possibly TRBD2 for D (6 bases). V was pared by 3 bases and J by 7 bases, with 16 bases between. This CDR3 has 14 residues. The V gene's germline CDR1 is DFQATT and CDR2 SNEGSKA (reference sequence). The CDR3: CSARGTAGLNEQFF. CDR3 coding DNA: TGCAGTGCTAGGGGGACTGCGGGGTTGAATGAGCAGTTCTTC.

CDR3 protein: CSARREGTGELFF. CDR3 DNA: TGCAGTGCTAGGCGGGAGGGCACCGGGGAGCTGTTTTTT. V usage is TRBV20-1 and J usage is TRBJ2-2, with TRBD2 identical over 9 bases. The CDR3 spans 13 residues. Trimming removed 3 bases from V and 4 bases from J; junction bases left unmatched: 0. The germline CDR1 and CDR2 sequences are DFQATT and SNEGSKA (reference sequence).

This clone was seen at least ten times. V usage is TRBV18 and J usage is TRBJ2-7; D unclear. Germline CDR1 and CDR2: KGHSH and LQKENI. V lost 0 bases and J 0 bases, leaving 3 bases between the germline ends. The CDR3 extends over 13 amino acids. As DNA, the CDR3 is TGTGCCAGCTCACCACCTAGCTCCTACGAGCAGTACTTC. This translates into CASSPPSSYEQYF.